This passage covers 17 T cell receptor beta chains from one sample sequenced in a study of shared clonotypes between healthy human individuals. Profiled with immunoSEQ multiplex PCR; TCRdb holds only in-frame clones, not every one. Of roughly 1.5 million clones listed, about 98% are singletons. Sequencing was carried out using naive CD4+ T cells sorted from blood. Documented subset: CD45RA+ positively selected. The receptors shown here come from a man aged 25-40 years in good health.

The chain has TRBV6-5 and TRBJ2-2; 7 bases line up with TRBD2. J lost 4 bases, V lost 6 bases, and 8 bases had no gene match. Germline loops: CDR1 MNHEY, CDR2 SVGAGI. This CDR3 has 15 residues. The CDR3 coding sequence is TGTGCCAGCAGAGCTAGCGGTTCGGGCACCGGGGAGCTGTTTTTT. This sequence encodes CASRASGSGTGELFF.

This chain uses TRBV11-2 with TRBJ2-1; 8 bases agree with TRBD2. Trimming cost V 5 bases and J 4 bases; bases outside gene matches: 13. Germline values: CDR1 SGHAT, CDR2 FQNNGV. The CDR3 contains 17 residues. The CDR3 DNA sequence: TGTGCCAGCAGCACACCCCGGAGGGTAGCGGGGTACAATGAGCAGTTCTTC. It yields the protein CASSTPRRVAGYNEQFF.

V and J are TRBV7-2 and TRBJ2-2; a possible D gene is TRBD1 (6 bases). Trimming left V 5 bases short and J 1 base short, with 17 bases between. Germline values: CDR1 SGHTA, CDR2 FQGNSA. This CDR3 has 17 residues. CDR3 loop: CASSRPNRDLNTGELFF. The DNA for the CDR3 is TGTGCCAGCAGCCGACCGAACAGGGACCTGAACACCGGGGAGCTGTTTTTT.

V and J are TRBV28 and TRBJ2-7, with D perhaps matching TRBD2 (6 bases). Trimming took 3 bases from V and 1 from J, leaving 10 bases between them. The CDR3 runs 14 residues. CDR1 is MDHEN, CDR2 SYDVKM, per germline. The CDR3 region is CASSFREDSYEQYF. The CDR3 DNA reads TGTGCCAGCAGTTTCAGGGAGGATTCCTACGAGCAGTACTTC.

This rearrangement joins TRBV28 to TRBJ1-2; 8 bases fit TRBD1. V was pared by 2 bases and J by 8 bases, with 7 bases of the junction left unmatched. This CDR3 is 14 amino acids long. Germline CDR1 is MDHEN and CDR2 is SYDVKM. The CDR3, as DNA: TGTGCCAGCAGTTTACAGGGGGCGAGGGGCGGCTACACCTTC. Its translation is CASSLQGARGGYTF.

Concerning this clone itself: Other DNA sequences in this specimen translate into the identical CDR3. This chain links TRBV7-2 with TRBJ2-1, with 10 nucleotides matching TRBD2. The CDR3 covers 15 residues. Trimming removed 3 bases from V and 4 bases from J; junction bases left unmatched: 3. CDR1 and CDR2 (germline): SGHTA, FQGNSA. This CDR3 reads CASSFGLAEYNEQFF. The CDR3 DNA follows: TGTGCCAGCAGCTTCGGACTAGCGGAATACAATGAGCAGTTCTTC. Full variable domain (outside the CDR3, taken from reference TRBV7-2 and TRBJ2-1): GAGVSQSPSNKVTEKGKDVELRCDPISGHTALYWYRQSLGQGLEFLIYFQGNSAPDKSGLPSDRFSAERTGGSVSTLTIQRTQQEDSAVYLCASSFGLAEYNEQFFGPGTRLTVL.

The rearrangement uses TRBV28 and TRBJ1-1; D remains unclear. The CDR3 is 15 residues long. Between the trimmed V and J ends, which lost 8 bases and 3 bases, there was a span of 19 bases. Germline V CDR1 and CDR2: MDHEN, SYDVKM. CDR3 coding DNA: TGTGCCAGCCTTCCCCTACCCCTATCGGACACTGAAGCTTTCTTT. Residues: CASLPLPLSDTEAFF.

This sequence joins TRBV7-9 and TRBJ1-4; TRBD1 matches at 7 bases. The CDR3 covers 15 residues. J gave up 8 bases and V 5 bases, and 11 bases lay outside the gene matches. Germline-derived CDR1 and CDR2 are SEHNR and FQNEAQ (reference sequence). The chain's CDR3 is CASSTSSTGAEKLFF. The CDR3 DNA sequence: TGTGCCAGCAGCACGAGTTCTACAGGGGCAGAAAAACTGTTTTTT.

This chain uses TRBV5-8 with TRBJ1-2; D uncertain. Germline V gives CDR1 SGHTS, CDR2 YDEGEE. The V gene lost 3 bases and the J gene lost 4 bases, with 13 bases spanning the gap. CDR3 size: 14 residues. The CDR3 sequence: CASSSLGGGYGYTF. The CDR3, as DNA: TGTGCCAGCAGCTCGCTAGGAGGCGGCTATGGCTACACCTTC.

The CDR3 reads CASSVQAGPAPPYEQYF. CDR3 coding DNA: TGTGCCAGCAGCGTACAGGCGGGCCCAGCCCCTCCCTACGAGCAGTACTTC. The J gene is TRBJ2-7, the V gene TRBV9; tentative D call: TRBD2 (5 bases). Germline CDR1 reads SGDLS; CDR2 reads YYNGEE. The CDR3 covers 17 residues. V was trimmed by 1 base and J by 2 bases, leaving 19 bases between them.

The chain employs TRBV15 and TRBJ1-2, with D hard to call. Trimming took 0 bases from V and 0 from J, leaving 8 bases between them. Germline CDR1 is LNHNV and CDR2 is YYDKDF (reference sequence). The CDR3 is made up of 15 amino acids. The CDR3 DNA reads as TGTGCCACCAGCAGAGATTATGGGACTAACTATGGCTACACCTTC. Protein product: CATSRDYGTNYGYTF.

The chain combines TRBV5-4 with TRBJ2-3, with TRBD1 identical over 9 bases. CDR3 length equals 17 residues. V trimming: 4 bases; J trimming: 5 bases; junction bases outside the gene matches: 14. Germline assignment: CDR1 SGHNT and CDR2 YYREEE (reference sequence). CDR3 protein: CASSQKTLGTGLDTQYF. CDR3 bases: TGTGCCAGCAGCCAGAAGACACTCGGGACAGGGTTAGATACGCAGTATTTT.

This chain connects TRBV15 to TRBJ2-7, with D uncertain. Germline assignment: CDR1 LNHNV and CDR2 YYDKDF (reference sequence). The CDR3 consists of 14 residues. The V gene lost 7 bases and the J gene lost 0 bases, with 13 bases spanning the gap. In nucleotides, the CDR3 is TGTGCCACCACCCCTGGTGGGTACTCCTACGAGCAGTACTTC. As protein: CATTPGGYSYEQYF.

The chain employs TRBV5-8 and TRBJ1-1, with 9 positions matching TRBD1. Trimming cost V 1 base and J 6 bases; bases outside gene matches: 4. This CDR3 comprises 14 residues. The germline CDR1 and CDR2 sequences are SGHTS and YDEGEE. CDR3: CASSLLQGASEAFF. CDR3 DNA sequence: TGTGCCAGCAGCTTGTTACAGGGGGCGTCTGAAGCTTTCTTT.

The V call is TRBV6-5, the J call TRBJ2-5, with 9 positions matching TRBD1. From germline, CDR1 is MNHEY and CDR2 SVGAGI. The ends lost 4 bases at V and 2 bases at J; junction bases unmatched: 8. The CDR3 covers 16 residues. CDR3 sequence reads: CASSSRGQGVQETQYF. CDR3 bases: TGTGCCAGCAGTTCGAGGGGACAGGGTGTTCAAGAGACCCAGTACTTC.

This chain links TRBV9 with TRBJ1-2; 9 bases agree with TRBD1. With 2 bases clipped from V and 3 bases from J, the junction kept 2 bases outside the gene matches. Germline CDR1 SGDLS, CDR2 YYNGEE. The CDR3 is made up of 14 amino acids. CDR3 residues: CASSVTGGHYGYTF. CDR3 coding DNA: TGTGCCAGCAGCGTCACAGGGGGCCACTATGGCTACACCTTC.

The chain uses TRBV18 and TRBJ2-1, with TRBD2 identical over 12 bases. Germline V CDR1 and CDR2: KGHSH, LQKENI. The CDR3 totals 16 residues. V trimming: 1 base; J trimming: 2 bases; junction bases outside the gene matches: 0. This CDR3 reads CASSPRTSGTYNEQFF. The CDR3 coding sequence is TGTGCCAGCTCACCACGGACTAGCGGGACCTACAATGAGCAGTTCTTC.